A single sample gave rise to the 32 T cell receptor beta chains below, sequenced in a study of cytomegalovirus exposure and HLA in healthy donors. Both 60 Vbeta primers and 13 Jbeta primers went into the PCR. Method: immunoSEQ multiplex PCR; TCRdb's copy keeps in-frame clones and lacks some. The sample includes 150,000 or so clones, approximately 73% of them seen just once. Sequenced sample: PBMCs. Receptors were obtained from a woman younger than 30 in good health and CMV-seronegative.

The genes are TRBV5-1 and TRBJ2-3, with D perhaps TRBD1 (5 bases). The CDR3 has 15 amino acids. Germline CDR1 and CDR2: SGHRS and YFSETQ. With 3 bases removed from V and 0 bases from J, the gap between germline ends came to 11 bases. The CDR3 DNA is TGCGCCAGCAGCTCAGGGCTCCTCAGCACAGATACGCAGTATTTT. Its protein is CASSSGLLSTDTQYF.

The V gene is TRBV5-4, the J gene TRBJ2-5; weak D call: TRBD1 (5 bases). V lost 7 bases, J lost 0 bases, and 7 bases lay in between. Germline V CDR1 and CDR2: SGHNT, YYREEE (reference sequence). The CDR3 covers 12 residues. The CDR3 sequence: CASGADQETQYF. CDR3 coding DNA: TGTGCCAGCGGGGCGGACCAAGAGACCCAGTACTTC.

The chain has TRBV30 and TRBJ2-1; a possible D gene is TRBD2 (5 bases). V lost 0 bases, J lost 0 bases, and 12 bases lay in between. CDR1 GTSNPN and CDR2 SVGIG come from the germline V gene (reference sequence). The length of the CDR3 is 16 residues. The CDR3 spells CAWSVRRASSYNEQFF. The CDR3 region has the DNA TGTGCCTGGAGTGTACGGCGGGCTAGCTCCTACAATGAGCAGTTCTTC.

This clone was seen more than once but under ten times. The V gene is TRBV2, the J gene TRBJ2-5; 8 nucleotides match TRBD1. Germline-derived CDR1 and CDR2 are SNHLY and FYNNEI. The CDR3 runs 15 residues. The V gene end was trimmed by 6 bases and the J gene end by 3 bases; junction bases not matched to a gene: 9. The CDR3 region has the DNA TGTGCCAGCAGCCCTGAGGCAGGGGGCAAAGAGACCCAGTACTTC. The encoded protein is CASSPEAGGKETQYF.

The chain links TRBV7-2 to TRBJ2-2; TRBD2 agrees at 10 bases. The CDR3 has 17 amino acids. Looked up from germline, CDR1 is SGHTA and CDR2 is FQGNSA. V shed 8 bases and J 5 bases; nucleotides not matched to a gene: 14. This CDR3 reads CASPKRAGGPGTGELFF. CDR3 nucleotides: TGTGCCAGCCCGAAAAGAGCGGGGGGGCCGGGGACCGGGGAGCTGTTTTTT.

In its sample, this clone was seen a few times. The chain employs TRBV5-8 and TRBJ2-3; 10 bases align to TRBD2. V shed 4 bases, J shed 2 bases, and the junction held 4 bases outside the gene matches. There are 15 residues in the CDR3. Germline V gene sequence: CDR1 SGHTS, CDR2 YDEGEE. The CDR3: CASSRLAGNTDTQYF. The CDR3 nucleotides are TGTGCCAGCAGCCGACTAGCGGGCAACACAGATACGCAGTATTTT.

Turning to this clone: Compared with germline, one end of the junction differs, possibly owing to a read error. This sequence joins TRBV30 and TRBJ2-4, with a weak D call TRBD2 (7 bases). Germline CDR1 reads GTSNPN; CDR2 reads SVGIG (reference sequence). CDR3 size: 13 residues. The chain's CDR3 is CAWTGGGKNSQYF. DNA for the CDR3: TGTGCCTGGACCGGCGGGGGCAAAAACAGTCAGTACTTC.

The chain employs TRBV27 and TRBJ1-5; unclear D gene. V lost 6 bases to trimming and J lost 0 bases, with 9 bases between them. Germline V gene data show CDR1 as MNHEY and CDR2 as SMNVEV (reference sequence). The CDR3 extends over 14 amino acids. The CDR3 spells CASRSDFSNQPQHF. CDR3 in DNA: TGTGCCAGCAGGTCCGACTTTAGCAATCAGCCCCAGCATTTT.

The chain has TRBV7-8 and TRBJ2-5, with a tentative D call TRBD2 (6 bases). V was trimmed by 5 bases and J by 7 bases, leaving 20 bases between them. Looked up from germline, CDR1 is SGHVS and CDR2 is FQNEAQ. CDR3 length equals 15 residues. CDR3 loop: CASSPKGVTGRTQYF. The CDR3 DNA follows: TGTGCCAGCAGCCCGAAGGGAGTTACCGGGAGGACCCAGTACTTC.

This sequence joins TRBV27 and TRBJ2-6; a weak D match, TRBD2 (5 bases). From germline, CDR1 is MNHEY and CDR2 SMNVEV (reference sequence). V dropped 3 bases and J dropped 0 bases, with 12 bases sitting between them. The CDR3 totals 17 residues. The CDR3 protein is CASSFWQEVSGANVLTF. CDR3 coding DNA: TGTGCCAGCAGTTTCTGGCAGGAGGTCTCTGGGGCCAACGTCCTGACTTTC.

As to this clone: An end of the junction differs from the germline gene, which may be a read error. The chain carries TRBV7-7 and TRBJ2-3; D unresolved. The length of the CDR3 is 13 residues. From germline, CDR1 is SSHAT and CDR2 FNYEAQ (reference sequence). CDR3 amino acids: CASSTKPADTQYF. The CDR3 DNA reads TGTGCTAGCAGCACCAAGCCTGCAGATACGCAGTATTTT.

This clone was counted once. The V call is TRBV15, the J call TRBJ2-3; the D is unclear. Germline V gives CDR1 LNHNV, CDR2 YYDKDF (reference sequence). The CDR3 contains 15 residues. The V and J ends lost 4 bases and 4 bases respectively, with 15 bases between them. DNA for the CDR3: TGTGCCACCAGCAAGGCAACCGGCGGTGCAGATACGCAGTATTTT. Translating gives CATSKATGGADTQYF. The full variable domain, rest sourced from reference TRBV15 and TRBJ2-3, is DAMVIQNPRYQVTQFGKPVTLSCSQTLNHNVMYWYQQKSSQAPKLLFHYYDKDFNNEADTPDNFQSRRPNTSFCFLDIRSPGLGDTAMYLCATSKATGGADTQYFGPGTRLTVL.

This chain links TRBV29-1 with TRBJ2-3; 7 bases match TRBD1. The CDR3 totals 16 residues. Germline lookup yields CDR1 SQVTM and CDR2 ANQGSEA. V lost 4 bases to trimming and J lost 0 bases; unmatched junction nucleotides: 10. CDR3 nucleotides: TGCAGCGTTGGAGGGGACAGAGAAGAGAGCACAGATACGCAGTATTTT. Amino acid sequence: CSVGGDREESTDTQYF.

There are a few counts of this clone. V usage is TRBV18 and J usage is TRBJ2-3; D uncertain. Trimming removed 3 bases from V and 2 bases from J, with 12 bases in between. Germline CDR1 reads KGHSH; CDR2 reads LQKENI. This CDR3 is built from 15 residues. This CDR3 reads CASSPSHSPTDTQYF. DNA of the CDR3: TGTGCCAGCTCACCGTCCCACAGTCCCACAGATACGCAGTATTTT.

On this clone itself: At one boundary the junction diverges from the germline segment, which might be a read error. The identical CDR3 is also encoded by other nucleotide sequences in the sample. The chain links TRBV27 to TRBJ2-7; tentatively, D is TRBD1 (6 bases). Germline V lookup: CDR1 MNHEY, CDR2 SMNVEV (reference sequence). The CDR3 is made up of 16 amino acids. The CDR3 reads CASSLIQGPTPYEQYF. CDR3 in DNA: TGCGCCAGCAGTTTAATTCAGGGGCCGACCCCCTACGAGCAGTACTTC.

The chain combines TRBV5-6 with TRBJ2-1, with 12 bases identical to TRBD2. Germline V gene sequence: CDR1 SGHDT, CDR2 YYEEEE. The CDR3 loop spans 14 amino acids. Trimming took 6 bases from V and 8 from J; bases not matched to a gene: 6. CDR3 in amino acids: CASTWTSGTYEQFF. DNA of the CDR3: TGTGCCAGCACCTGGACTAGCGGGACCTATGAGCAGTTCTTC.

J is TRBJ1-1 and V is TRBV7-2; D unresolved. V lost 5 bases and J 1 base, leaving 8 bases between the germline ends. The CDR3 is 13 amino acids. CDR1 is SGHTA, CDR2 FQGNSA, per germline. Here the CDR3 DNA reads TGTGCCAGCAGCGTCGGGGAGAACACTGAAGCTTTCTTT. It codes for CASSVGENTEAFF. The full variable domain, in which reference TRBV7-2 and TRBJ1-1 provide the parts outside the CDR3, is GAGVSQSPSNKVTEKGKDVELRCDPISGHTALYWYRQSLGQGLEFLIYFQGNSAPDKSGLPSDRFSAERTGGSVSTLTIQRTQQEDSAVYLCASSVGENTEAFFGQGTRLTVV.

The V and J genes are TRBV18 and TRBJ2-2; 8 nucleotides agree with TRBD2. There are 19 residues in the CDR3. V shed 2 bases and J 2 bases; nucleotides not matched to a gene: 13. The V gene's germline CDR1 is KGHSH and CDR2 LQKENI. The CDR3 protein is CASSPMMSGGALNTGELFF. The CDR3 DNA follows: TGTGCCAGCTCACCAATGATGAGCGGGGGCGCTTTAAACACCGGGGAGCTGTTTTTT.

The V and J genes are TRBV4-3 and TRBJ1-2; a possible D gene is TRBD1 (6 bases). CDR1 and CDR2 from the germline V gene are LGHNA and YSLEER. The CDR3 length is 16 residues. V lost 0 bases to trimming and J lost 4 bases, with 15 bases between them. The CDR3 DNA is TGCGCCAGCAGCCAAGATCGTTCCAGGGGTACCTATGGCTACACCTTC. Translation: CASSQDRSRGTYGYTF.

The J gene is TRBJ1-1, the V gene TRBV25-1; a weak D match, TRBD1 (6 bases). Germline V CDR1 and CDR2: MGHDK, SYGVNS. This CDR3 is built from 15 residues. V lost 5 bases to trimming and J lost 5 bases, with 18 bases between them. The CDR3 nucleotides read TGTGCCAGCAGTCGTCCGGGCACCCAGGGGACTGAAGCTTTCTTT. This encodes CASSRPGTQGTEAFF.

The chain couples TRBV7-9 to TRBJ2-3; possibly TRBD2 for D (6 bases). Trimming shortened V by 1 base and J by 1 base, and 12 bases separated the two germline ends. From germline, CDR1 is SEHNR and CDR2 FQNEAQ (reference sequence). The CDR3 has 16 amino acids. CDR3 in amino acids: CASSLVRTIGTDTQYF. DNA for the CDR3: TGTGCCAGCAGCTTAGTCCGGACTATCGGCACAGATACGCAGTATTTT.

This chain connects TRBV5-6 to TRBJ1-3, with D perhaps TRBD1 (6 bases). The CDR3 has 18 amino acids. V was pared by 1 base and J by 2 bases, with 19 bases between. Germline V gene sequence: CDR1 SGHDT, CDR2 YYEEEE. The CDR3 sequence is CASSLSHSSGAAGNTIYF. In nucleotides, the CDR3 is TGTGCCAGCAGCTTGAGCCACTCCTCAGGGGCGGCTGGAAACACCATATATTTT.

The chain recombines TRBV4-3 with TRBJ2-2, with 11 bases identical to TRBD2. CDR3 size: 17 residues. CDR1 LGHNA and CDR2 YSLEER come from the germline V gene. V was clipped by 4 bases and J by 5 bases; unmatched bases: 9. CDR3: CASSPKLAGAGTGELFF. The CDR3 region has the DNA TGCGCCAGCAGCCCAAAACTAGCGGGAGCGGGAACCGGGGAGCTGTTTTTT.

The rearrangement links TRBV2 to TRBJ2-1, with 10 bases lining up with TRBD2. V was pared by 4 bases and J by 2 bases, with 2 bases of the junction left unmatched. Looked up from germline, CDR1 is SNHLY and CDR2 is FYNNEI. The CDR3 extends over 15 amino acids. The CDR3: CASSGSGGAYNEQFF. In DNA, the CDR3 is TGTGCCAGCAGTGGGAGCGGGGGGGCCTACAATGAGCAGTTCTTC.

The chain joins TRBV15 to TRBJ2-7; 8 positions match TRBD1. The V segment lost 0 bases and the J segment 3 bases; nucleotides outside the gene matches: 4. This CDR3 region has 15 residues. Germline-derived CDR1 and CDR2 are LNHNV and YYDKDF (reference sequence). CDR3 in DNA: TGTGCCACCAGCAGAGAGACAGGGGTTTTCTACGAGCAGTACTTC. Translation gives CATSRETGVFYEQYF. Filled out from reference TRBV15 and TRBJ2-7, the complete variable domain reads DAMVIQNPRYQVTQFGKPVTLSCSQTLNHNVMYWYQQKSSQAPKLLFHYYDKDFNNEADTPDNFQSRRPNTSFCFLDIRSPGLGDTAMYLCATSRETGVFYEQYFGPGTRLTVT.

The rearrangement joins TRBV7-9 to TRBJ2-7, with D possibly matching TRBD1 (5 bases). The CDR3 extends over 12 amino acids. CDR1 is SEHNR and CDR2 is FQNEAQ in the germline V gene (reference sequence). The CDR3 spells CSSSPDSFTAYV. The CDR3, as DNA: TGTTCCAGCAGCCCCGACAGTTTTACCGCCTACGTC.

The V call is TRBV19, the J call TRBJ1-3; D is ambiguous. V shed 5 bases and J shed 0 bases, with 14 bases lying between them. This CDR3 comprises 16 residues. Per germline, CDR1 LNHDA and CDR2 SQIVND (reference sequence). The CDR3 DNA sequence: TGTGCCAGTAGTCCGGCGGGCCGGAGCTCTGGAAACACCATATATTTT. This encodes CASSPAGRSSGNTIYF.

V and J are TRBV5-1 and TRBJ2-2; 8 bases match TRBD2. The CDR3 extends over 16 amino acids. After removal of 4 bases from V and 7 bases from J, the junction contained 12 bases not matched to a gene. The germline V gene has CDR1 SGHRS and CDR2 YFSETQ. The CDR3 DNA is TGCGCCAGCAGCACCGGGAGGGCCCTCAAGGGCGGGGAGCTGTTTTTT. Translation: CASSTGRALKGGELFF.

The V gene is TRBV10-3, the J gene TRBJ2-3; possibly TRBD2 for D (6 bases). CDR1 and CDR2 (germline): ENHRY, SYGVKD. The CDR3 extends over 14 amino acids. V was shortened by 4 bases and J by 0 bases, with 8 bases between the two germline ends. In DNA, the CDR3 is TGTGCCATCAGTGCCGGAGGGAGCACAGATACGCAGTATTTT. Translated, it gives CAISAGGSTDTQYF.

This clone has more than one count but fewer than ten. This chain connects TRBV18 to TRBJ2-5; 11 bases agree with TRBD1. Per the germline V gene, CDR1 is KGHSH and CDR2 is LQKENI. With V trimmed by 6 bases and J by 5 bases, 8 bases remained unmatched. CDR3 length equals 15 residues. As DNA, the CDR3 is TGTGCCAGCTCTTACGGACAGGGGGCGTCTGAGACCCAGTACTTC. This codes for CASSYGQGASETQYF.

The chain recombines TRBV5-4 with TRBJ1-1; 10 positions match TRBD1. The CDR3 length is 15 residues. Germline V CDR1 and CDR2: SGHNT, YYREEE (reference sequence). The ends lost 3 bases at V and 3 bases at J; junction bases unmatched: 5. This chain's CDR3 is CASSSRGQGDTEAFF. Written as DNA, the CDR3 is TGTGCCAGCAGCTCCCGCGGACAGGGGGACACTGAAGCTTTCTTT.

The chain is built from TRBV19 and TRBJ1-1; D is uncertain. Trimming removed 1 base at V and 9 bases at J, with 9 bases between. From germline, CDR1 is LNHDA and CDR2 SQIVND (reference sequence). This CDR3 has 12 residues. The CDR3 sequence is CASSIGAEQAFF. The CDR3 coding sequence is TGTGCCAGTAGTATAGGGGCCGAACAAGCTTTCTTT.